A selection of T cell receptor beta chains follows, all from one sample in a study of cytomegalovirus exposure and HLA in healthy donors. Clones were read by immunoSEQ multiplex PCR, and TCRdb kept only the in-frame ones, dropping some. The repertoire holds fewer than 70,000 clones, with around 66% as singletons. Sequencing was done on a sample of PBMCs. The receptors stem from a male donor in good health and CMV-seropositive. The CDR3 runs from the conserved cysteine through the conserved F or W. The order of the fields is D gene, J gene, clone size, V gene, CDR3 DNA, CDR3 protein. A D gene is named only where the DNA matches it firmly. Rows give clone size only sometimes, using once, few, many, or a class for an expanded clone.

TRBD2	TRBJ2-7	-	TRBV2	TGTGCCAGCCAAGTTGGGACTAGGACGTACGAGCAGTACTTC	CASQVGTRTYEQYF
TRBD1	TRBJ2-3	-	TRBV9	TGTGCCAGCGGGGACAGGGGGGATGCAGATACGCAGTATTTT	CASGDRGDADTQYF
TRBD1	TRBJ1-1	-	TRBV4-2	TGTGCCAGCAGCCAAGGCCCGGGACAGGCGTCTGGGGCTTTCTTT	CASSQGPGQASGAFF
-	TRBJ2-7	-	TRBV5-1	TGCGCCAGCAGCTTTTCTGGCGGAGGGGAGCAGTACTTC	CASSFSGGGEQYF
TRBD2	TRBJ2-1	-	TRBV7-7	TGTGCCAGCAGTTCTACCCCGGGACTAGCGGGGGGAGAAGTCTTC	CASSSTPGLAGGEVF
-	TRBJ2-5	-	TRBV11-2	TGTGCCAGCAGCTTAGGTGGCGCAGGGGAACAAGAGACCCAGTACTTC	CASSLGGAGEQETQYF
TRBD1	TRBJ2-2	-	TRBV15	TGTGCCACCAGCAGAGCAAGGACAGGGAACACCGGGGAGCTGTTTTTT	CATSRARTGNTGELFF
-	TRBJ2-5	few	TRBV27	TGTGCCAGCAGTTTACAGGCAGGTTACCGGGAGACCCAGTACTTC	CASSLQAGYRETQYF
TRBD1	TRBJ1-4	few	TRBV5-1	TGCGCCAGCAGCCCCCCGGGGGACAGTACCGAAAAACTGTTTTTT	CASSPPGDSTEKLFF
-	TRBJ2-7	-	TRBV9	TGTGCCAGACGAGACTTGCAGTACTTC	CARRDLQYF
TRBD2	TRBJ2-7	once	TRBV10-1	TGCGCCAGCAGTGATTCGGGAGGGGCTCGGGAGCAGTACTTC	CASSDSGGAREQYF
TRBD2	TRBJ2-7	-	TRBV5-1	TGCGCCAGCACCGTGACTAGCGGGGTTTACGAGCAGTACTTC	CASTVTSGVYEQYF
-	TRBJ1-2	-	TRBV9	TGTGCCAGCAGCCAGGCCGCGGGTGGCTACACCTTC	CASSQAAGGYTF
-	TRBJ2-3	once	TRBV5-8	TGTGCCAGCAGCTTACAGGAAGGCACAGATACGCAGTATTTT	CASSLQEGTDTQYF
-	TRBJ2-1	-	TRBV5-5	TGTGCCAGCAGCTTGGGCGGGGCCGGGTATGAGCAGTTCTTC	CASSLGGAGYEQFF
TRBD1	TRBJ2-4	-	TRBV29-1	TGCAGCGTTGAAGAGGGACAGGGGAAAAACATTCAGTACTTC	CSVEEGQGKNIQYF
-	TRBJ1-1	-	TRBV29-1	TGCAGCGTTGGCCCCCACCTTAGGAACACTGAAGCTTTCTTT	CSVGPHLRNTEAFF
TRBD1	TRBJ1-4	-	TRBV18	TGTGCCAGCTCACCACAGGGACAGGGGGAAAAACTGTTTTTT	CASSPQGQGEKLFF
-	TRBJ2-1	-	TRBV5-1	TGCGCCAGCAGCCTCACATGGGAGTTTGAGCAGTTCTTC	CASSLTWEFEQFF
TRBD1	TRBJ2-5	few	TRBV27	TGTGCCAGCAGTCCGGACAGGGGATGGGGAGAGACCCAGTACTTC	CASSPDRGWGETQYF
-	TRBJ2-7	-	TRBV5-1	TGCGCCAGCAGCTCGGGTGACAGTTCCTACGAGCAGTACTTC	CASSSGDSSYEQYF
-	TRBJ2-3	-	TRBV10-3	TGTGCCATCAGTGAGCCCACTAGCCCCACAGATACGCAGTATTTT	CAISEPTSPTDTQYF
-	TRBJ1-4	-	TRBV6-1	TGTGCCAGCAGTTTACAGGGCGGTATTGAAAAACTGTTTTTT	CASSLQGGIEKLFF
TRBD2	TRBJ2-5	few	TRBV27	TGTGCCAGCAGTTTATCAGGACTAGCAATCGAAGGGACCCAGTACTTC	CASSLSGLAIEGTQYF
TRBD1	TRBJ1-5	once	TRBV7-9	TGTGCCAGCAGCGCGAGGGGACAGGACCAGCCCCAGCATTTT	CASSARGQDQPQHF
-	TRBJ1-5	-	TRBV19	TGTGCCAGTAGTATGTTCAGGGGCGACAATCAGCCCCAGCATTTT	CASSMFRGDNQPQHF
TRBD1	TRBJ1-1	-	TRBV6-1	TGTGCCAGCAGTGAAAGACAGGGGACCTTTATGAACACTGAAGCTTTCTTT	CASSERQGTFMNTEAFF
-	TRBJ2-6	-	TRBV5-6	TGTGCCAGCAGCGTAGTTCTAGGTCAGGGCTCCTCTGGGGCCAACGTCCTGACTTTC	CASSVVLGQGSSGANVLTF
-	TRBJ2-1	few	TRBV21-1	TGTGCCAGCAGCAAAAGGGAACGTGGACTTCTGGTAGTCGATGAGCAGTTCTTC	CASSKRERGLLVVDEQFF
-	TRBJ1-5	-	TRBV19	TGTGCCAGTAGTAACTCGGTCCATCAGCCCCAGCATTTT	CASSNSVHQPQHF
-	TRBJ2-3	once	TRBV10-2	TGCGCCAGCAGGGTTCAGGGGGATACGCAGTATTTT	CASRVQGDTQYF
-	TRBJ2-1	once	TRBV30	TGTGCCTGGAGTGACGGGATGAGGAGCGATGAGCAGTTCTTC	CAWSDGMRSDEQFF
TRBD1	TRBJ1-1	-	TRBV6-1	TGTGCCAGTCAGGGGGGGAACACTGAAGCTTTCTTT	CASQGGNTEAFF
-	TRBJ2-5	few	TRBV6-5	TGTGCCACCGGCGGTTTCGGGGGAGATACCCAGTACTTC	CATGGFGGDTQYF
-	TRBJ2-7	-	TRBV6-5	TGTGCCAGCAGCCCACGTCGTCAGGGCTCCTACGAGCAGTACTTC	CASSPRRQGSYEQYF
TRBD1	TRBJ1-2	-	TRBV19	TGTGCCAGTAGTATAGATCGCTGGGACAGGTCTCTCTATGGCTACACCTTC	CASSIDRWDRSLYGYTF
TRBD1	TRBJ1-3	-	TRBV7-2	TGTGCCAGCAGCTTAGGAGGGGGCAGAAACACCATATATTTT	CASSLGGGRNTIYF
-	TRBJ2-7	-	TRBV10-2	TGCGCCAGCAGCATAACTTCCTCCTACGAGCAGTACTTC	CASSITSSYEQYF
-	TRBJ2-3	-	TRBV19	TGTGCCAGTAGACGTCCGGACAACACAGATACGCAGTATTTT	CASRRPDNTDTQYF
-	TRBJ1-1	-	TRBV5-8	TGTGCCAGCAGCCCCCAGACAGGTGAAGCTTTCTTT	CASSPQTGEAFF
TRBD1	TRBJ2-7	-	TRBV7-9	TGTGCCAGCAGCTTAGATCAGGGGGCGGAGGGGCAGTACTTC	CASSLDQGAEGQYF
-	TRBJ2-7	few	TRBV5-1	TGCGCCAGCAGCCGGGACTCCGCTGCCGAGCAGTACTTC	CASSRDSAAEQYF
-	TRBJ1-2	-	TRBV6-6	TGTGCCAGCAGTTACGAACAGACGTACTATGGCTACACCTTC	CASSYEQTYYGYTF
-	TRBJ2-3	-	TRBV4-3	TGCGCCAGCAGCCAAGGACAGTTCCTGGTCGGCACAGATACGCAGTATTTT	CASSQGQFLVGTDTQYF
-	TRBJ1-1	once	TRBV4-1	TGCGCCAGCAGCCATGCCCGGGGGGGGAACATGAACACTGAAGCTTTCTTT	CASSHARGGNMNTEAFF
TRBD1	TRBJ2-2	few	TRBV6-5	TGTGCCAGCAGTTACTCGATTACAGGGGTGACCGGGGAGCTGTTTTTT	CASSYSITGVTGELFF
-	TRBJ1-5	-	TRBV30	TGTGCCTGGAGTCCCTCAGACGCTCGGAGGTGGCCCCAGCATTTT	CAWSPSDARRWPQHF
-	TRBJ2-2	-	TRBV6-1	TGTGCCAGCAGTGGCGACGGACAGCTTGCCGGGGAGCTGTTTTTT	CASSGDGQLAGELFF
-	TRBJ1-4	-	TRBV5-1	TGCGCCAGCAGCCTCCGGGGGGACGAAAAACTGTTTTTT	CASSLRGDEKLFF
-	TRBJ2-1	-	TRBV4-3	TGCGCCAGCAGCCCGACACTAGCCTACAATGAGCAGTTCTTC	CASSPTLAYNEQFF
-	TRBJ2-7	-	TRBV4-1	TGCGCCAGCAGCCAAGGTGGGACAGAGCAGTACTTC	CASSQGGTEQYF
-	TRBJ1-2	-	TRBV5-1	TGCGCCAGCAGTAATCAGGGTAACTATGGCTACACCTTC	CASSNQGNYGYTF
-	TRBJ2-2	-	TRBV5-1	TGCGCCAGCAGCTTGGTGTGGGGCAGGCCCGGGGAGCTGTTTTTT	CASSLVWGRPGELFF
-	TRBJ1-1	-	TRBV6-1	TGTGCCAGCAGTACACAGGTGAACACTGAAGCTTTCTTT	CASSTQVNTEAFF
TRBD1	TRBJ1-5	-	TRBV10-3	TGTGCCATCAGTACGGGACAGTCAAATCAGCCCCAGCATTTT	CAISTGQSNQPQHF
-	TRBJ2-7	-	TRBV5-6	TGTGCCAGCAGCTTGGGTGAGGCGGGGTCCTACGAGCAGTACTTC	CASSLGEAGSYEQYF
-	TRBJ1-1	-	TRBV5-1	TGCGCCAGCAGCCTCTTAGGGAGGAACACTGAAGCTTTCTTT	CASSLLGRNTEAFF
TRBD2	TRBJ2-1	-	TRBV5-6	TGTGCCAGCAGGATATTAGCGGGAGGGCCGAATGAGCAGTTCTTC	CASRILAGGPNEQFF
TRBD2	TRBJ2-2	once	TRBV5-4	TGTGCCAGCAGCCCTGACGCGGGGGGGGCCCTGACCGGGGAGCTGTTTTTT	CASSPDAGGALTGELFF